These 5 T cell receptor beta chains came from one sample sequenced in a study of cytomegalovirus exposure and HLA in healthy donors. The table came from immunoSEQ multiplex PCR; TCRdb's copy has only in-frame clones and leaves some out. Among tens of thousands of clones listed, 95% to 98% were seen once. The material sequenced was PBMCs. All receptors derive from a man aged 18 to 29 in good health and CMV-seronegative.

The CDR3 is CASSPGTSGMVDEQFF. The CDR3 bases are TGTGCCAGCTCACCCGGGACTAGTGGTATGGTGGATGAGCAGTTCTTC. The chain is built from TRBV18 and TRBJ2-1; TRBD2 agrees at 8 bases. CDR3 length equals 16 residues. Germline V CDR1 and CDR2: KGHSH, LQKENI. J was trimmed by 8 bases and V by 3 bases; bases with no gene match: 12.

The genes are TRBV27 and TRBJ2-1; the D gene is possibly TRBD1 (6 bases). Per germline, CDR1 MNHEY and CDR2 SMNVEV (reference sequence). V was shortened by 3 bases and J by 5 bases, with 17 bases between the two germline ends. The CDR3 is 16 amino acids. CDR3 bases: TGTGCCAGCAGTTTTTTCTGGACAGCCTATAACAATGAGCAGTTCTTC. Translated, it gives CASSFFWTAYNNEQFF.

The gene calls are TRBV5-1 and TRBJ1-1, with D perhaps matching TRBD1 (5 bases). In germline, CDR1 is SGHRS, CDR2 YFSETQ. This CDR3 has 14 amino acids. Trimming cost V 2 bases and J 0 bases, with 8 bases left between them. The CDR3 loop is CASSLGHLNTEAFF. DNA of the CDR3: TGCGCCAGCAGCTTAGGACACCTGAACACTGAAGCTTTCTTT.

The chain links TRBV6-1 to TRBJ2-7; 9 bases match TRBD1. Germline V lookup: CDR1 MNHNS, CDR2 SASEGT. This CDR3 spans 15 amino acids. J lost 4 bases, V lost 8 bases, and 12 bases had no gene match. This CDR3 reads CASGAAPGQGYEQYF. DNA for the CDR3: TGTGCCAGCGGTGCCGCTCCGGGACAGGGTTACGAGCAGTACTTC.

The chain has TRBV2 and TRBJ1-2, with D possibly TRBD1 on 5 matching bases. Germline V gene sequence: CDR1 SNHLY, CDR2 FYNNEI. The CDR3 contains 15 residues. Trimming shortened V by 5 bases and J by 3 bases, and 16 bases separated the two germline ends. The CDR3 bases are TGTGCCAGCAGTAACCAAGGCCGGGGGGACTATGGCTACACCTTC. It translates to CASSNQGRGDYGYTF.